This passage covers 18 T cell receptor beta chains from one sample sequenced in a study of blood T cell repertoires in COVID-19. The assay was immunoSEQ multiplex PCR, and TCRdb's table has in-frame clones only and misses some. This table has 110,000 to 150,000 clones, 80% to 90% appearing once. Sequenced sample: peripheral blood. All receptors derive from a woman aged 55 to 70 with active COVID-19.

The CDR3 DNA sequence: TGTGCCAGCAGCTCCGGAGGAGCCAACACTGAAGCTTTCTTT. It encodes CASSSGGANTEAFF. V is TRBV7-6 and J is TRBJ1-1; D unclear. V lost 4 bases, J lost 2 bases, and 11 bases lay in between. Germline CDR1 and CDR2: SGHVS and FNYEAQ. The CDR3 loop spans 14 amino acids.

V gene TRBV29-1 combines with J gene TRBJ2-2; D is unclear. This CDR3 is built from 10 residues. Germline CDR1 reads SQVTM; CDR2 reads ANQGSEA. CDR3 loop: CGAFSGELFF. The CDR3, as DNA: TGCGGCGCGTTTAGCGGGGAGCTGTTTTTT.

This clone was picked up one time. The chain joins TRBV5-6 to TRBJ2-4; maybe TRBD2 (6 bases). The CDR3 is 12 amino acids. Per germline, CDR1 SGHDT and CDR2 YYEEEE. V dropped 6 bases and J dropped 8 bases, with 12 bases sitting between them. The CDR3 nucleotides are TGTGCCAGCAAAGGGCAGCGGGACATTCAGTACTTC. It encodes CASKGQRDIQYF.

The V gene is TRBV4-1, the J gene TRBJ2-7, with TRBD2 matching 12 bases. This CDR3 is 15 amino acids long. V lost 5 bases to trimming and J lost 4 bases; unmatched junction nucleotides: 6. Germline-derived CDR1 and CDR2 are MGHRA and YSYEKL. The CDR3 DNA reads as TGCGCCAGCAGCGAGACTAGCGGGAGTATGTACGAGCAGTACTTC. Amino acid sequence: CASSETSGSMYEQYF.

The chain employs TRBV15 and TRBJ2-4; D might be TRBD1 (6 bases). Germline CDR1 and CDR2: LNHNV and YYDKDF (reference sequence). The CDR3 extends over 11 amino acids. Trimming pared 4 bases from V and 15 bases from J, leaving 13 bases between. CDR3 sequence: CATSITQGWYF. CDR3 DNA sequence: TGTGCCACCAGCATCACTCAGGGGTGGTACTTC. Full variable domain (remainder filled in from reference TRBV15 and TRBJ2-4): DAMVIQNPRYQVTQFGKPVTLSCSQTLNHNVMYWYQQKSSQAPKLLFHYYDKDFNNEADTPDNFQSRRPNTSFCFLDIRSPGLGDTAMYLCATSITQGWYFGAGTRLSVL.

V usage is TRBV15 and J usage is TRBJ2-1, with 9 bases matching TRBD1. V lost 1 base, J lost 7 bases, and 5 bases stayed unmatched. The CDR3 sequence is 15 residues long. The germline V gene encodes CDR1 LNHNV and CDR2 YYDKDF (reference sequence). The CDR3 here is CATSRVGTGWNEQFF. In DNA form, the CDR3 reads TGTGCCACCAGCAGAGTCGGGACAGGGTGGAATGAGCAGTTCTTC.

V gene TRBV27 combines with J gene TRBJ2-5; D gene unclear. V dropped 0 bases and J dropped 4 bases, with 6 bases sitting between them. CDR1 is MNHEY and CDR2 is SMNVEV in the germline V gene (reference sequence). The CDR3 runs 13 residues. CDR3: CASSLSVRETQYF. Here the CDR3 DNA reads TGTGCCAGCAGTTTATCCGTTCGAGAGACCCAGTACTTC.

V gene TRBV9 combines with J gene TRBJ2-2, with TRBD1 matching over 7 bases. V trimming: 0 bases; J trimming: 1 base; junction bases outside the gene matches: 3. In germline, CDR1 is SGDLS, CDR2 YYNGEE. This CDR3 is built from 16 residues. The CDR3 DNA sequence: TGTGCCAGCAGCGTAGGGGCAGGGGGGAACACCGGGGAGCTGTTTTTT. The encoded protein is CASSVGAGGNTGELFF.

The J gene is TRBJ2-7, the V gene TRBV6-2 or TRBV6-3; the D gene is possibly TRBD1 (6 bases). V shed 0 bases and J shed 0 bases, with 9 bases lying between them. Germline loops: CDR1 MNHEY, CDR2 SVGEGT. The CDR3 is made up of 15 amino acids. As DNA, the CDR3 is TGTGCCAGCAGTTACTCGGGGGCTCACTCCTACGAGCAGTACTTC. This gives the protein CASSYSGAHSYEQYF.

The V and J genes are TRBV2 and TRBJ1-4, with 7 bases matching TRBD1. The V gene end was trimmed by 7 bases and the J gene end by 7 bases; junction bases not matched to a gene: 9. Germline V gene lookup returns CDR1 SNHLY and CDR2 FYNNEI. There are 14 residues in the CDR3. CDR3 bases: TGTGCCAGCACTTCCGACAGGGTGGGTGAAAAACTGTTTTTT. Translated, it gives CASTSDRVGEKLFF. Variable domain in full (rest from reference TRBV2 and TRBJ1-4): EPEVTQTPSHQVTQMGQEVILRCVPISNHLYFYWYRQILGQKVEFLVSFYNNEISEKSEIFDDQFSVERPDGSNFTLKIRSTKLEDSAMYFCASTSDRVGEKLFFGSGTQLSVL.

The chain uses TRBV7-9 and TRBJ2-4; TRBD1 agrees at 7 bases. The CDR3 length is 14 residues. V gave up 4 bases and J gave up 13 bases; unmatched junction bases: 13. Germline CDR1 and CDR2: SEHNR and FQNEAQ (reference sequence). CDR3 nucleotide sequence: TGTGCCAGCAGCTCGTCCCGGGACAGAATACTGCAGTACTTC. Its translation is CASSSSRDRILQYF.

The rearrangement uses TRBV30 and TRBJ1-5; 8 bases are shared with TRBD1. Trimming cost V 4 bases and J 5 bases; bases outside gene matches: 7. Per germline, CDR1 GTSNPN and CDR2 SVGIG (reference sequence). The CDR3 is 14 amino acids. The CDR3 reads CAWTRTGSDQPQHF. CDR3 DNA: TGTGCCTGGACGAGGACAGGGTCCGATCAGCCCCAGCATTTT.

In this sample, this clone turned up a few times. V usage is TRBV9 and J usage is TRBJ1-2, with 7 bases matching TRBD1. The CDR3 is 13 residues long. Germline CDR1 reads SGDLS; CDR2 reads YYNGEE. The trim removed 0 bases at V and 8 bases at J, leaving 4 bases unmatched. The CDR3 nucleotides read TGTGCCAGCAGCGTAGGGGCAGGGGGAGGCTACACCTTC. It encodes CASSVGAGGGYTF.

The rearrangement joins TRBV6-2 or TRBV6-3 to TRBJ2-7; 14 nucleotides align to TRBD2. With 5 bases clipped from V and 11 bases from J, the junction kept 5 bases outside the gene matches. The CDR3 has 13 amino acids. CDR1 and CDR2 from the germline V gene are MNHEY and SVGEGT. The CDR3 DNA is TGTGCCAGCAGTGGGACTAGCGGGAGAATTAAGTACTTC. Amino acids: CASSGTSGRIKYF.

The rearrangement uses TRBV5-1 and TRBJ2-7, with 7 bases matching TRBD2. This CDR3 comprises 17 residues. Per the germline V gene, CDR1 is SGHRS and CDR2 is YFSETQ. The junction had 15 bases not matched to a gene; V was cut back by 0 bases and J by 6 bases. This CDR3 reads CASSLGPRRAGTSEQYF. DNA of the CDR3: TGCGCCAGCAGCTTGGGGCCCCGGAGAGCGGGAACCTCCGAGCAGTACTTC.

The chain joins TRBV20-1 to TRBJ1-1, with 8 bases aligning to TRBD1. The J segment lost 7 bases and the V segment lost 5 bases, leaving 3 bases of the junction unmatched. Germline V gene lookup returns CDR1 DFQATT and CDR2 SNEGSKA (reference sequence). CDR3 length equals 11 residues. The CDR3 loop reads CSAATGGEAFF. CDR3 coding DNA: TGCAGTGCTGCCACAGGGGGTGAAGCTTTCTTT.

CDR3 coding DNA: TGTGCCAGCAGTTACCGGCTAGCGGGCGACTACAATGAGCAGTTCTTC. Its translation is CASSYRLAGDYNEQFF. The V call is TRBV6-5, the J call TRBJ2-1, with 8 positions matching TRBD2. Trimming removed 2 bases from V and 3 bases from J; junction bases left unmatched: 6. Germline loops: CDR1 MNHEY, CDR2 SVGAGI. This CDR3 has 16 residues.

V is TRBV28 and J is TRBJ2-5; perhaps TRBD1 as D (6 bases). Trimming took 4 bases from V and 5 from J, leaving 17 bases between them. The germline gives CDR1 MDHEN, CDR2 SYDVKM. This CDR3 contains 15 residues. The CDR3 protein is CASSSPGQGSETQYF. The CDR3 DNA follows: TGTGCCAGCAGTTCCCCGGGGCAGGGGAGTGAGACCCAGTACTTC.